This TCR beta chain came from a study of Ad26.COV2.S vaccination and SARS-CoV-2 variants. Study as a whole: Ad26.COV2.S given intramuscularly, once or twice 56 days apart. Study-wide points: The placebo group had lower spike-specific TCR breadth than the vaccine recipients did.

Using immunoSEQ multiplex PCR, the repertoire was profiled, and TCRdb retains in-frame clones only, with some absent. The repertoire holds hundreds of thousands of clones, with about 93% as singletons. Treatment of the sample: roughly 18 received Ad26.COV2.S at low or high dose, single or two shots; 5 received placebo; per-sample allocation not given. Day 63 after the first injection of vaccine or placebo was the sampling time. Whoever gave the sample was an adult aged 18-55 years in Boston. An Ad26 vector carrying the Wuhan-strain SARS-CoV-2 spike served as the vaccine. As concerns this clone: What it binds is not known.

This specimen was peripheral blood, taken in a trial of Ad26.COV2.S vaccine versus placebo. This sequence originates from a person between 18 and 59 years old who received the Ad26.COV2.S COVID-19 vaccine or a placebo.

The CDR3 region has the DNA TGCGCCAGCAGTGAGGGACTAGCGGGAGTACTCTCTGATGAGCAGTTCTTC. Its translation is CASSEGLAGVLSDEQFF. The chain recombines TRBV10-2 with TRBJ2-1, with TRBD2 identical over 13 bases. The CDR3 spans 17 residues. CDR1 is WSHSY and CDR2 is SAAADI in the germline V gene. V lost 2 bases to trimming and J lost 8 bases; unmatched junction nucleotides: 9.